This T cell receptor beta chain was found in a study of T cells in Graves' hyperthyroidism and ophthalmopathy. Overall study context: Peripheral blood samples were taken at initial diagnosis, prior to any treatment.

Between the trimmed V and J ends, which lost 2 bases and 9 bases, there was a span of 26 bases. The CDR3 has 17 amino acids. Germline CDR1 reads MNHEY; CDR2 reads SVGEGT. As to this clonotype: The antigen is unknown. A much bigger clone sits one base away, suggesting this may be a read error.

Uncontrolled infection, other autoimmune disease, pregnancy or lactation barred patients from enrollment. Overall study results and limits: Ophthalmopathy onset followed model prediction by a median approximately 5.9 months.

From RNA transcripts, TCR beta CDR3 regions were amplified. The HTBI primer set served for first-round RT-PCR of the TCR CDR3. TCRdb independently ran MiXCR on the multiplex PCR reads; one entry per CDR3 protein. This table has more than 300,000 distinct CDR3 sequences, about a sixth appearing once. The chain couples TRBV6-2 or TRBV6-3 to TRBJ2-7; TRBD1 or TRBD2 may be the D gene (5 bases each). The sequence was obtained from a woman aged 30 to 39 with Graves' hyperthyroidism that later progressed to Graves' ophthalmopathy. Sequenced material: blood. In DNA, the CDR3 is TGTGCCAGCAGTTACGCCCTCAACCGGGGCCCCCAGTTCGGGCAGTACTTC. Translating it yields CASSYALNRGPQFGQYF.